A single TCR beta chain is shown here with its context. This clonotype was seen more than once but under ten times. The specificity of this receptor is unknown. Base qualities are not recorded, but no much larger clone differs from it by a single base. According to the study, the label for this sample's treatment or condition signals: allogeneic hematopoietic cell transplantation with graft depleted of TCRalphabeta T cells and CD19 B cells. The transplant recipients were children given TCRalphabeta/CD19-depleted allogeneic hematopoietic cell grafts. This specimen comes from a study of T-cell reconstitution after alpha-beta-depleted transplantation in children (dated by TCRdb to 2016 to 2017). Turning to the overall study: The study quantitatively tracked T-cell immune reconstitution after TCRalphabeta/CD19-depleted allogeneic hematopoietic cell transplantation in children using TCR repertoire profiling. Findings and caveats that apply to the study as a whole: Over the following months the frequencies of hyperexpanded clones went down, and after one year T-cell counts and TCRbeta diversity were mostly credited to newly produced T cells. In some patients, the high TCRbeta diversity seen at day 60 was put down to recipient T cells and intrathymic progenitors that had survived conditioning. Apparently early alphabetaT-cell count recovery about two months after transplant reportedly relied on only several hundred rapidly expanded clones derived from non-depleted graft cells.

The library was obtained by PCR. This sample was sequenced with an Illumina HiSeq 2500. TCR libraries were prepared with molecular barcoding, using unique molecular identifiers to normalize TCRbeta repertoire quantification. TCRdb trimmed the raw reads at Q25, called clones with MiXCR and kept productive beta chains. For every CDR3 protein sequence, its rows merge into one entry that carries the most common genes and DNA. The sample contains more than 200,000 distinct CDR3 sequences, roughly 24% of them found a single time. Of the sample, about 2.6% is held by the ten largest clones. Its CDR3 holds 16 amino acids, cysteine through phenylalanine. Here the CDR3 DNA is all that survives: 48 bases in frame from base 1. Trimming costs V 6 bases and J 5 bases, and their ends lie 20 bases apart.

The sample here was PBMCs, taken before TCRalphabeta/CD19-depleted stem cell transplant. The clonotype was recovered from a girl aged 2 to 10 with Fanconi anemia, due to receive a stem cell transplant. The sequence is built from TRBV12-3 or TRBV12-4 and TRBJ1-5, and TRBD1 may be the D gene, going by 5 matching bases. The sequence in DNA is TGTGCCAGCAGGTACGGGGGAGCGGTAAGCGATCAGCCCCAGCATTTT. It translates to CASRYGGAVSDQPQHF.